This is a list of T cell receptor beta chains from one sample in a study of cytomegalovirus exposure and HLA in healthy donors. Using immunoSEQ multiplex PCR, the repertoire was profiled, and TCRdb retains in-frame clones only, with some absent. Altogether under 150,000 clones are present, 70% to 85% being singletons, with the ten largest covering more than 3.5%. The sample comprised PBMCs. These TCRs come from a woman in her thirties or forties in good health and CMV-seropositive. Each CDR3 is given with its conserved first and last residue. The D gene is left open where the match is weak. Rows may omit the clone size; those that give it use once, few, many or a size class.

d_gene: TRBD2
v_gene: TRBV5-1
abundance: once
len: 15
j_gene: TRBJ2-3
CDR3aa: CASSSRTSITDTQYF
CDR3nt: TGCGCCAGCAGCTCTAGGACTAGCATCACGGATACGCAGTATTTT

d_gene: TRBD1
v_gene: TRBV7-9
abundance: -
len: 16
j_gene: TRBJ2-1
CDR3aa: CASSSQDRGAYNEQFF
CDR3nt: TGTGCCAGCAGTTCACAAGACAGGGGTGCCTACAATGAGCAGTTCTTC

d_gene: -
v_gene: TRBV14
abundance: -
len: 13
j_gene: TRBJ2-7
CDR3aa: CASSQVSLYEQYF
CDR3nt: TGTGCCAGCAGCCAAGTTTCTCTTTACGAGCAGTACTTC

d_gene: TRBD1
v_gene: TRBV11-3
abundance: once
len: 18
j_gene: TRBJ2-6
CDR3aa: CASSARQGAGTGANVLTF
CDR3nt: TGTGCCAGCAGCGCCCGACAGGGGGCAGGTACTGGGGCCAACGTCCTGACTTTC

d_gene: TRBD1
v_gene: TRBV6-5
abundance: -
len: 14
j_gene: TRBJ1-1
CDR3aa: CASSRRQGGTEAFF
CDR3nt: TGTGCCAGCAGTCGAAGACAGGGGGGGACTGAAGCTTTCTTT

d_gene: -
v_gene: TRBV2
abundance: -
len: 13
j_gene: TRBJ2-1
CDR3aa: CASHRETYNEQFF
CDR3nt: TGTGCCAGCCACAGGGAAACCTACAATGAGCAGTTCTTC

d_gene: -
v_gene: TRBV18
abundance: -
len: 12
j_gene: TRBJ2-7
CDR3aa: CATSTDRNEQYF
CDR3nt: TGTGCCACCTCAACGGACAGAAACGAGCAGTACTTC

d_gene: TRBD1
v_gene: TRBV5-1
abundance: -
len: 17
j_gene: TRBJ2-3
CDR3aa: CASSQSRQGAGTDTQYF
CDR3nt: TGCGCCAGCAGCCAAAGTCGACAGGGGGCGGGCACAGATACGCAGTATTTT

d_gene: TRBD1
v_gene: TRBV7-6
abundance: -
len: 16
j_gene: TRBJ1-3
CDR3aa: CASSYRGWGPGNTIYF
CDR3nt: TGTGCCAGCAGCTACAGGGGGTGGGGACCTGGAAACACCATATATTTT

d_gene: -
v_gene: TRBV7-3
abundance: -
len: 15
j_gene: TRBJ2-3
CDR3aa: CASSRGGDSTDTQYF
CDR3nt: TGTGCCAGCAGTAGGGGGGGTGATAGCACAGATACGCAGTATTTT

d_gene: -
v_gene: TRBV4-3
abundance: -
len: 17
j_gene: TRBJ1-4
CDR3aa: CASSQDRMLRFNEKLFF
CDR3nt: TGCGCCAGCAGCCAAGATAGGATGTTGCGGTTTAATGAAAAACTGTTTTTT

d_gene: -
v_gene: TRBV4-1
abundance: -
len: 16
j_gene: TRBJ2-3
CDR3aa: CASSQVKRPSTDTQYF
CDR3nt: TGCGCCAGCAGCCAAGTGAAGCGGCCCAGCACAGATACGCAGTATTTT

d_gene: -
v_gene: TRBV5-6
abundance: -
len: 17
j_gene: TRBJ2-3
CDR3aa: CASSFELREWDTDTQYF
CDR3nt: TGTGCCAGCAGCTTTGAGTTACGGGAGTGGGACACAGATACGCAGTATTTT

d_gene: TRBD1
v_gene: TRBV7-9
abundance: -
len: 17
j_gene: TRBJ2-1
CDR3aa: CASSPRTGLKGYNEQFF
CDR3nt: TGTGCCAGCAGCCCCCGGACAGGGCTTAAGGGCTACAATGAGCAGTTCTTC

d_gene: -
v_gene: TRBV2
abundance: -
len: 17
j_gene: TRBJ2-3
CDR3aa: CASSEPWTDPITDTQYF
CDR3nt: TGTGCCAGCAGTGAACCCTGGACAGACCCAATCACAGATACGCAGTATTTT

d_gene: -
v_gene: TRBV28
abundance: -
len: 12
j_gene: TRBJ1-2
CDR3aa: CASSSGTSGYTF
CDR3nt: TGTGCCAGCAGTTCAGGGACTTCCGGCTACACCTTC

d_gene: -
v_gene: TRBV25-1
abundance: -
len: 16
j_gene: TRBJ2-4
CDR3aa: CASSKTGGGGKNIQYF
CDR3nt: TGTGCCAGCAGTAAAACAGGGGGGGGTGGCAAAAACATTCAGTACTTC

d_gene: -
v_gene: TRBV19
abundance: -
len: 15
j_gene: TRBJ2-4
CDR3aa: CASSTMDRAKNIQYF
CDR3nt: TGTGCCAGTAGTACGATGGACAGAGCCAAAAACATTCAGTACTTC

d_gene: TRBD1
v_gene: TRBV6-5
abundance: few
len: 15
j_gene: TRBJ2-5
CDR3aa: CASRDRQGARETQYF
CDR3nt: TGTGCCAGCAGGGATCGGCAGGGGGCAAGGGAGACCCAGTACTTC

d_gene: TRBD1
v_gene: TRBV7-2
abundance: -
len: 15
j_gene: TRBJ2-1
CDR3aa: CASSSGQAPYNEQFF
CDR3nt: TGTGCCAGCAGCTCGGGACAGGCTCCCTACAATGAGCAGTTCTTC

d_gene: TRBD1
v_gene: TRBV6-4
abundance: -
len: 15
j_gene: TRBJ1-2
CDR3aa: CASSDWAGGRPGYTF
CDR3nt: TGTGCCAGCAGTGATTGGGCAGGGGGCAGGCCTGGCTACACCTTC

d_gene: TRBD1
v_gene: TRBV6-1
abundance: -
len: 18
j_gene: TRBJ1-2
CDR3aa: CASSETLSRGAFVASFTF
CDR3nt: TGTGCCAGCAGTGAAACCCTCTCCAGGGGGGCGTTTGTGGCTTCATTCACCTTC

d_gene: -
v_gene: TRBV18
abundance: -
len: 13
j_gene: TRBJ2-7
CDR3aa: CASSPPTIYEQYF
CDR3nt: TGTGCCAGCTCACCCCCGACTATTTACGAGCAGTACTTC

d_gene: -
v_gene: TRBV19
abundance: -
len: 15
j_gene: TRBJ2-1
CDR3aa: CASTSTGPGYNEQFF
CDR3nt: TGTGCCAGTACCTCCACAGGGCCCGGATACAATGAGCAGTTCTTC

d_gene: -
v_gene: TRBV7-2
abundance: -
len: 13
j_gene: TRBJ1-3
CDR3aa: CASSLVSINTIYF
CDR3nt: TGTGCCAGCAGCTTAGTCAGTATAAACACCATATATTTT

d_gene: -
v_gene: TRBV7-9
abundance: -
len: 15
j_gene: TRBJ1-2
CDR3aa: CASSRTTGNGGSYTF
CDR3nt: TGTGCCAGCAGCCGGACCACAGGAAATGGAGGGAGCTACACCTTC

d_gene: TRBD1
v_gene: TRBV27
abundance: -
len: 15
j_gene: TRBJ1-1
CDR3aa: CASSPLTGLATEAFF
CDR3nt: TGTGCCAGCAGTCCACTGACAGGGCTGGCCACTGAAGCTTTCTTT

d_gene: -
v_gene: TRBV19
abundance: -
len: 16
j_gene: TRBJ1-5
CDR3aa: CASSMSNRGGDQPQHF
CDR3nt: TGTGCCAGTAGTATGTCTAACCGCGGGGGAGATCAGCCCCAGCATTTT

d_gene: TRBD2
v_gene: TRBV7-3
abundance: -
len: 19
j_gene: TRBJ2-2
CDR3aa: CASSFPRTSGTLNTGELFF
CDR3nt: TGTGCCAGCAGCTTCCCCCGGACTAGCGGGACCCTTAACACCGGGGAGCTGTTTTTT

d_gene: -
v_gene: TRBV6-1
abundance: -
len: 14
j_gene: TRBJ2-7
CDR3aa: CASSEDRLYYEQYF
CDR3nt: TGTGCCAGCAGTGAGGACAGACTCTACTACGAGCAGTACTTC

d_gene: TRBD1
v_gene: TRBV4-3
abundance: -
len: 17
j_gene: TRBJ2-3
CDR3aa: CASSQAWTGGRTDTQYF
CDR3nt: TGCGCCAGCAGCCAAGCCTGGACAGGGGGAAGGACAGATACGCAGTATTTT

d_gene: TRBD2
v_gene: TRBV5-1
abundance: few
len: 16
j_gene: TRBJ2-1
CDR3aa: CASSLGGRASYNEQFF
CDR3nt: TGCGCCAGCAGCTTGGGGGGGAGGGCCTCCTACAATGAGCAGTTCTTC

d_gene: -
v_gene: TRBV19
abundance: -
len: 15
j_gene: TRBJ1-3
CDR3aa: CASSGTPHSGNTIYF
CDR3nt: TGTGCCAGTAGTGGGACACCCCACTCTGGAAACACCATATATTTT

d_gene: TRBD1
v_gene: TRBV19
abundance: few
len: 14
j_gene: TRBJ1-1
CDR3aa: CASTRQGGDTEAFF
CDR3nt: TGTGCCAGTACCCGACAGGGCGGCGACACTGAAGCTTTCTTT

d_gene: -
v_gene: TRBV2
abundance: -
len: 15
j_gene: TRBJ2-1
CDR3aa: CASSELRGGYNEQFF
CDR3nt: TGTGCCAGCAGCGAACTCCGGGGAGGCTACAATGAGCAGTTCTTC

d_gene: TRBD1
v_gene: TRBV30
abundance: -
len: 15
j_gene: TRBJ1-5
CDR3aa: CAWSPGTGGGQPQHF
CDR3nt: TGTGCCTGGAGTCCCGGGACAGGGGGCGGTCAGCCCCAGCATTTT

d_gene: -
v_gene: TRBV19
abundance: -
len: 14
j_gene: TRBJ1-3
CDR3aa: CASSIMGRGNTIYF
CDR3nt: TGTGCCAGTAGTATCATGGGGAGAGGAAACACCATATATTTT

d_gene: TRBD2
v_gene: TRBV29-1
abundance: -
len: 17
j_gene: TRBJ2-2
CDR3aa: CSVGGSGLAGVPGELFF
CDR3nt: TGCAGCGTTGGAGGGTCGGGACTAGCGGGAGTACCCGGGGAGCTGTTTTTT

d_gene: -
v_gene: TRBV7-9
abundance: -
len: 12
j_gene: TRBJ2-1
CDR3aa: CASSLVGRGTFF
CDR3nt: -

d_gene: TRBD2
v_gene: TRBV28
abundance: -
len: 15
j_gene: TRBJ2-1
CDR3aa: CASRFTSGSWHEQFF
CDR3nt: TGTGCCAGCAGATTTACTAGCGGGAGTTGGCATGAGCAGTTCTTC

d_gene: TRBD2
v_gene: TRBV6-1
abundance: -
len: 14
j_gene: TRBJ2-7
CDR3aa: CASSETSGGREQYF
CDR3nt: TGTGCCAGCAGTGAAACTAGCGGGGGTAGGGAGCAGTACTTC

d_gene: TRBD1
v_gene: TRBV4-3
abundance: -
len: 18
j_gene: TRBJ1-4
CDR3aa: CASSQDLRNRGRGEKLFF
CDR3nt: TGCGCCAGCAGCCAAGACCTGAGGAACAGGGGCCGCGGTGAAAAACTGTTTTTT

d_gene: -
v_gene: TRBV13
abundance: once
len: 15
j_gene: TRBJ1-2
CDR3aa: CASSPGPEDNYGYTF
CDR3nt: TGTGCCAGCAGCCCTGGCCCCGAGGATAACTATGGCTACACCTTC

d_gene: TRBD1
v_gene: TRBV19
abundance: once
len: 15
j_gene: TRBJ1-5
CDR3aa: CASSTGADSNQPQHF
CDR3nt: TGTGCCAGTAGCACAGGGGCTGATAGCAATCAGCCCCAGCATTTT

d_gene: -
v_gene: TRBV2
abundance: -
len: 11
j_gene: TRBJ2-1
CDR3aa: CASGEQDFQFF
CDR3nt: TGTGCCAGCGGAGAACAGGATTTTCAGTTCTTC

d_gene: TRBD1
v_gene: TRBV15
abundance: few
len: 16
j_gene: TRBJ2-5
CDR3aa: CATSGGGTGTNRTQYF
CDR3nt: TGTGCCACCAGCGGAGGCGGGACAGGGACAAATCGAACCCAGTACTTC

d_gene: TRBD2
v_gene: TRBV27
abundance: -
len: 18
j_gene: TRBJ2-1
CDR3aa: CASILRGLAGSAYNEQFF
CDR3nt: TGTGCCAGCATCCTACGGGGACTAGCGGGTTCAGCCTACAATGAGCAGTTCTTC

d_gene: -
v_gene: TRBV15
abundance: -
len: 15
j_gene: TRBJ2-5
CDR3aa: CATSRGGTVQETQYF
CDR3nt: TGTGCCACCAGCAGAGGGGGGACTGTCCAAGAGACCCAGTACTTC

d_gene: TRBD1
v_gene: TRBV4-2
abundance: -
len: 17
j_gene: TRBJ1-2
CDR3aa: CASSQVGDRGKDYGYTF
CDR3nt: TGTGCCAGCAGCCAAGTAGGAGACAGGGGGAAGGACTATGGCTACACCTTC

d_gene: TRBD1
v_gene: TRBV5-8
abundance: -
len: 14
j_gene: TRBJ1-2
CDR3aa: CASSFWTGNYGYTF
CDR3nt: TGTGCCAGCAGCTTTTGGACAGGGAACTATGGCTACACCTTC

d_gene: -
v_gene: TRBV4-2
abundance: few
len: 16
j_gene: TRBJ2-1
CDR3aa: CASSREAANSYNEQFF
CDR3nt: TGTGCCAGCAGCCGGGAGGCGGCCAACTCCTACAATGAGCAGTTCTTC

d_gene: TRBD1
v_gene: TRBV6-6
abundance: -
len: 13
j_gene: TRBJ1-2
CDR3aa: CASQTQGAHGYTF
CDR3nt: TGTGCCAGCCAGACACAGGGGGCGCATGGCTACACCTTC

d_gene: -
v_gene: TRBV9
abundance: -
len: 15
j_gene: TRBJ1-5
CDR3aa: CASATGDTINQPQHF
CDR3nt: TGTGCCAGTGCCACGGGGGATACTATCAATCAGCCCCAGCATTTT

d_gene: -
v_gene: TRBV27
abundance: -
len: 13
j_gene: TRBJ1-2
CDR3aa: CASKRATTYGYTF
CDR3nt: TGTGCCAGCAAGAGGGCAACTACCTATGGCTACACCTTC

d_gene: TRBD2
v_gene: TRBV6-1
abundance: once
len: 14
j_gene: TRBJ2-1
CDR3aa: CASTLTSGHNEQFF
CDR3nt: TGTGCCAGCACGTTGACTAGCGGGCACAATGAGCAGTTCTTC

d_gene: -
v_gene: TRBV4-1
abundance: -
len: 16
j_gene: TRBJ1-2
CDR3aa: CASSQEGSTVNYGYTF
CDR3nt: TGCGCCAGCAGCCAAGAGGGCTCGACAGTTAACTATGGCTACACCTTC

d_gene: TRBD1
v_gene: TRBV6-5
abundance: -
len: 15
j_gene: TRBJ1-5
CDR3aa: CASSYSGQGNQPQHF
CDR3nt: TGTGCCAGCAGTTACTCGGGACAGGGAAATCAGCCCCAGCATTTT

d_gene: TRBD2
v_gene: TRBV6-4
abundance: -
len: 15
j_gene: TRBJ2-1
CDR3aa: CASSRLAGAANEQFF
CDR3nt: TGTGCCAGCAGTAGACTAGCGGGAGCAGCCAATGAGCAGTTCTTC

d_gene: TRBD1
v_gene: TRBV9
abundance: -
len: 15
j_gene: TRBJ1-1
CDR3aa: CASSARDSANTEAFF
CDR3nt: TGTGCCAGCAGCGCCCGGGACAGCGCGAACACTGAAGCTTTCTTT